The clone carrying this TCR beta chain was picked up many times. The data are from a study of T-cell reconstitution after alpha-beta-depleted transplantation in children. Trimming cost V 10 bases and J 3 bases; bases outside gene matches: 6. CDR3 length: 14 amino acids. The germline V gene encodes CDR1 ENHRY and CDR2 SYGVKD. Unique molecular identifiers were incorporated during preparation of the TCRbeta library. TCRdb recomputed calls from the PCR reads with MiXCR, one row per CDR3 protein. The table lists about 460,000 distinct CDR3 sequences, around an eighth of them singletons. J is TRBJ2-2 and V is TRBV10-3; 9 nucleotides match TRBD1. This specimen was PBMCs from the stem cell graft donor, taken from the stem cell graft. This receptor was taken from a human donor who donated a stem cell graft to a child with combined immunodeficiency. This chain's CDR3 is CATQGQGDTGELFF. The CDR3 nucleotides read TGTGCCACCCAGGGACAGGGTGACACCGGGGAGCTGTTTTTT.